The 26 T cell receptor beta chains below were found in one sample sequenced in a study of sequential checkpoint blockade in melanoma. The data were produced by immunoSEQ multiplex PCR, yet TCRdb's version contains in-frame clones alone and is incomplete. The sample holds fewer than 15,000 clones; 70% to 75% are singletons and the top ten take about a sixth. Stated treatment: randomized to nivolumab then ipilimumab (arm A) or the reverse (arm B). The sequenced sample was CD8+ T cells sorted from blood (inferred from file names), obtained from a patient given nivolumab and ipilimumab in sequence. All receptors come from a human donor with melanoma.

A single count supports this clone. The chain has TRBV5-8 and TRBJ2-5, with 11 bases lining up with TRBD2. V lost 4 bases to trimming and J lost 2 bases; unmatched junction nucleotides: 4. The CDR3 is 15 amino acids. Germline loops: CDR1 SGHTS, CDR2 YDEGEE. The DNA of the CDR3 is TGTGCCAGCAGCCTGTTAGCGGGAGGGCAAGAGACCCAGTACTTC. Amino acids: CASSLLAGGQETQYF.

The chain has TRBV10-1 and TRBJ2-7; the match to TRBD1 covers 8 bases. V was pared by 0 bases and J by 2 bases, with 3 bases of the junction left unmatched. Germline V gene data show CDR1 as WNHNN and CDR2 as SYGVQD (reference sequence). The CDR3 runs to 15 residues. CDR3 in amino acids: CASSESVTGAYEQYF. In DNA form, the CDR3 reads TGCGCCAGCAGTGAGTCGGTGACAGGGGCCTACGAGCAGTACTTC.

The chain couples TRBV10-3 to TRBJ2-2; the match to TRBD2 covers 7 bases. Germline CDR1 and CDR2: ENHRY and SYGVKD. V lost 4 bases, J lost 4 bases, and 12 bases stayed unmatched. This CDR3 spans 17 amino acids. The CDR3 is CAISATLSGAGTGELFF. In DNA, the CDR3 is TGTGCCATCAGTGCTACCCTCAGCGGGGCGGGCACCGGGGAGCTGTTTTTT.

In regard to this clone: The junction shows a germline mismatch at one end, possibly a read error. The chain uses TRBV5-1 and TRBJ2-1, with D possibly being TRBD1 (6 bases). CDR3 length: 18 amino acids. Germline CDR1 is SGHRS and CDR2 is YFSETQ. The CDR3 DNA sequence: TGCGCCAGCAGCTTGGACAGGGTTTACCACCGACGACGATGGCCTCGGGTCTTC. Protein: CASSLDRVYHRRRWPRVF. Full variable domain (remainder filled in from reference TRBV5-1 and TRBJ2-1): KAGVTQTPRYLIKTRGQQVTLSCSPISGHRSVSWYQQTPGQGLQFLFEYFSETQRNKGNFPGRFSGRQFSNSRSEMNVSTLELGDSALYLCASSLDRVYHRRRWPRVFGPGTRLTVL.

The genes are TRBV27 and TRBJ2-7; a possible D gene is TRBD1 (6 bases). Germline-derived CDR1 and CDR2 are MNHEY and SMNVEV (reference sequence). This CDR3 is 12 amino acids long. V was trimmed by 1 base and J by 6 bases, leaving 7 bases between them. The CDR3 reads CASSLLGGEQYF. In DNA, the CDR3 is TGTGCCAGCAGTTTATTAGGGGGCGAGCAGTACTTC.

This rearrangement joins TRBV5-4 to TRBJ2-7, with a weak D call TRBD1 (5 bases). The V and J ends lost 7 bases and 4 bases respectively, with 18 bases between them. The germline CDR1 and CDR2 sequences are SGHNT and YYREEE (reference sequence). The CDR3 is 14 amino acids. The CDR3 nucleotides are TGTGCCAGCCAACTCAAGGCAGGGTTATACGAGCAGTACTTC. Its translation is CASQLKAGLYEQYF. The full variable domain, its missing parts supplied by reference TRBV5-4 and TRBJ2-7, is ETGVTQSPTHLIKTRGQQVTLRCSSQSGHNTVSWYQQALGQGPQFIFQYYREEENGRGNFPPRFSGLQFPNYSSELNVNALELDDSALYLCASQLKAGLYEQYFGPGTRLTVT.

The chain joins TRBV27 to TRBJ2-7, with TRBD1 identical over 8 bases. Trimming removed 3 bases from V and 7 bases from J; junction bases left unmatched: 5. Germline lookup yields CDR1 MNHEY and CDR2 SMNVEV (reference sequence). The CDR3 has 13 residues. The CDR3, as DNA: TGTGCCAGCAGTTTCGGCAGGGGGCGAGAGCAGTACTTC. Protein product: CASSFGRGREQYF.

Only one count was recorded for this clone. This rearrangement joins TRBV6-7 to TRBJ2-5, with D perhaps matching TRBD2 (6 bases). TRBV6-7 is placed among ORFs of uncertain function. V was trimmed by 6 bases and J by 5 bases, leaving 16 bases between them. This CDR3 region has 14 residues. The CDR3 protein is CASRPGRGEETQYF. In DNA form, the CDR3 reads TGTGCCAGCAGGCCGGGGCGGGGAGAGGAGACCCAGTACTTC.

This clone came up once. The rearrangement links TRBV4-3 to TRBJ1-6; 7 nucleotides align to TRBD1. This CDR3 region has 15 residues. The trim removed 4 bases at V and 8 bases at J, leaving 8 bases unmatched. Germline CDR1 is LGHNA and CDR2 is YSLEER. In DNA, the CDR3 is TGCGCCAGCAGCCCAAGGACAGGATTCGATTCACCCCTCCACTTT. Amino acid sequence: CASSPRTGFDSPLHF.

Turning to this clone: Distinct nucleotide sequences in the sample also encode this CDR3. The gene calls are TRBV5-6 and TRBJ2-7, with a weak D call TRBD1 (6 bases). Trimming removed 0 bases at V and 4 bases at J, with 17 bases between. CDR1 is SGHDT and CDR2 is YYEEEE in the germline V gene. This CDR3 comprises 16 residues. The CDR3 coding sequence is TGTGCCAGCAGCTTGGAGGGGGTCCGGCGGTCTTACGAGCAGTACTTC. Translated, it gives CASSLEGVRRSYEQYF.

This clone is medium-sized within its sample. V gene TRBV10-3 combines with J gene TRBJ2-3; TRBD1 matches 7 bases. Losses at the gene ends were 11 bases for V and 2 bases for J; bases not matched to a gene: 7. This CDR3 comprises 13 residues. Germline V gene lookup returns CDR1 ENHRY and CDR2 SYGVKD. The CDR3 region is CASTGQPTDTQYF. For the CDR3, the DNA is TGTGCCTCCACGGGACAGCCCACAGATACGCAGTATTTT.

This chain uses TRBV6-5 with TRBJ2-1; 11 positions agree with TRBD2. CDR1 MNHEY and CDR2 SVGAGI come from the germline V gene. Unmatched junction bases numbered 7, after V lost 7 bases and J lost 5 bases. The CDR3 runs 15 residues. CDR3 sequence: CASILLAGGNNEQFF. Here the CDR3 DNA reads TGTGCCAGCATCCTCCTAGCGGGAGGCAACAATGAGCAGTTCTTC.

The sample holds a few counts of this clone. This sequence joins TRBV27 and TRBJ1-1, with 7 bases matching TRBD1. This CDR3 spans 13 amino acids. V gave up 7 bases and J gave up 4 bases; unmatched junction bases: 6. Germline V lookup: CDR1 MNHEY, CDR2 SMNVEV (reference sequence). The CDR3 bases are TGTGCCAGCACGAAACAGGGGACCACTGAAGCTTTCTTT. Translating gives CASTKQGTTEAFF.

This clone was recorded a few times. J is TRBJ2-3 and V is TRBV7-9; TRBD2 matches 7 bases. There are 14 residues in the CDR3. The germline CDR1 and CDR2 sequences are SEHNR and FQNEAQ (reference sequence). The V and J ends lost 5 bases and 2 bases, in that order; junction bases with no gene match: 4. DNA for the CDR3: TGTGCCAGCAGCCGGGGGGTTTACACAGATACGCAGTATTTT. It yields the protein CASSRGVYTDTQYF. Based on the CDR3 plus reference TRBV7-9 and TRBJ2-3, the full variable domain is DTGVSQNPRHKITKRGQNVTFRCDPISEHNRLYWYRQTLGQGPEFLTYFQNEAQLEKSRLLSDRFSAERPKGSFSTLEIQRTEQGDSAMYLCASSRGVYTDTQYFGPGTRLTVL.

The chain couples TRBV9 to TRBJ2-1; weak D call: TRBD1 (6 bases). The CDR3 covers 15 residues. V gave up 0 bases and J gave up 7 bases, with 14 bases separating them. Germline values: CDR1 SGDLS, CDR2 YYNGEE. DNA of the CDR3: TGTGCCAGCAGCGTAGAGGGGGTGGTGGGGAATGAGCAGTTCTTC. Translated, it gives CASSVEGVVGNEQFF.

V usage is TRBV12-5 and J usage is TRBJ1-2; 11 bases fit TRBD1. Germline loops: CDR1 LGHNT, CDR2 FRNRAP. The ends lost 5 bases at V and 5 bases at J; junction bases unmatched: 13. The length of the CDR3 is 17 residues. CDR3 loop: CASGPTPRDRGAYGYTF. DNA for the CDR3: TGTGCTAGTGGTCCCACCCCCCGGGACAGGGGGGCTTATGGCTACACCTTC.

This clone appeared a few times. This rearrangement joins TRBV7-2 to TRBJ2-3; 8 nucleotides match TRBD2. The length of the CDR3 is 15 residues. Looked up from germline, CDR1 is SGHTA and CDR2 is FQGNSA. J was trimmed by 8 bases and V by 3 bases; bases with no gene match: 10. The CDR3 reads CASSFRAGEVSTQYF. The CDR3 nucleotides are TGTGCCAGCAGCTTTAGAGCGGGAGAAGTCAGTACGCAGTATTTT.

The chain joins TRBV7-6 to TRBJ2-1; D perhaps matches TRBD2 (7 bases). Per germline, CDR1 SGHVS and CDR2 FNYEAQ. V lost 1 base to trimming and J lost 8 bases, with 12 bases between them. The length of the CDR3 is 14 residues. The CDR3 nucleotides are TGTGCCAGCAGCTTAGGGGGGAGGGGGGATGAGCAGTTCTTC. It encodes CASSLGGRGDEQFF. The full variable domain, completed using reference TRBV7-6 and TRBJ2-1, is GAGVSQSPRYKVTKRGQDVALRCDPISGHVSLYWYRQALGQGPEFLTYFNYEAQQDKSGLPNDRFSAERPEGSISTLTIQRTEQRDSAMYRCASSLGGRGDEQFFGPGTRLTVL.

This clone was observed a handful of times. A read error is likely here: a far larger clone is one base away. The chain has TRBV19 and TRBJ1-2; D possibly corresponds to TRBD1 (5 bases). Germline lookup yields CDR1 LNHDA and CDR2 SQIVND (reference sequence). The CDR3 contains 10 residues. The CDR3 coding sequence is TGTGCCGGGGCAGGGAAAGGCTACGCCTTC. It translates to CAGAGKGYAF. The full variable domain, rest sourced from reference TRBV19 and TRBJ1-2, is DGGITQSPKYLFRKEGQNVTLSCEQNLNHDAMYWYRQDPGQGLRLIYYSQIVNDFQKGDIAEGYSVSREKKESFPLTVTSAQKNPTAFYLCAGAGKGYAFGSGTRLTVV.

The rearrangement links TRBV27 to TRBJ2-3, with 12 bases identical to TRBD2. Trimming took 5 bases from V and 7 from J; bases not matched to a gene: 7. CDR3 length: 15 amino acids. Germline V lookup: CDR1 MNHEY, CDR2 SMNVEV (reference sequence). The CDR3 DNA follows: TGTGCCAGCAGTCCATCGACTAGCGGGAGTAATACGCAGTATTTT. Translation gives CASSPSTSGSNTQYF.

The sample holds a few counts of this clone. The chain employs TRBV9 and TRBJ2-1; 8 bases match TRBD1. The CDR3 extends over 18 amino acids. Trimming removed 3 bases from V and 2 bases from J; junction bases left unmatched: 13. Germline V gene sequence: CDR1 SGDLS, CDR2 YYNGEE. The CDR3 DNA sequence: TGTGCCAGCAGCGCCTCCATAACAGGGGGTCGAACCTACAATGAGCAGTTCTTC. Its protein is CASSASITGGRTYNEQFF.

This clone was found once. J is TRBJ2-6 and V is TRBV10-3; 7 bases line up with TRBD1. Germline V gene sequence: CDR1 ENHRY, CDR2 SYGVKD. There are 18 residues in the CDR3. J lost 5 bases, V lost 8 bases, and 18 bases had no gene match. Here the CDR3 DNA reads TGTGCCATCTCAGGGGGACAGCTCCATCCGAATAGGGCCAACGTCCTGACTTTC. Its protein product is CAISGGQLHPNRANVLTF.

The chain joins TRBV7-9 to TRBJ2-1; 7 nucleotides agree with TRBD2. V trimming: 5 bases; J trimming: 15 bases; junction bases outside the gene matches: 25. Per germline, CDR1 SEHNR and CDR2 FQNEAQ (reference sequence). This CDR3 is 17 amino acids long. The CDR3 DNA is TGTGCCAGCAGCCCCGTGCGTCGACTAGCCTCCTGGGATGGGGCGTTCTTC. Amino acids: CASSPVRRLASWDGAFF.

V usage is TRBV19 and J usage is TRBJ2-7; 8 nucleotides align to TRBD1. CDR3 length: 14 residues. Germline lookup yields CDR1 LNHDA and CDR2 SQIVND (reference sequence). Trimming removed 6 bases from V and 4 bases from J; junction bases left unmatched: 8. CDR3 amino acids: CASRTGATFYEQYF. Written as DNA, the CDR3 is TGTGCCAGTAGGACAGGGGCAACGTTTTACGAGCAGTACTTC.

This chain joins TRBV28 and TRBJ1-1; 8 bases align to TRBD1. Germline values: CDR1 MDHEN, CDR2 SYDVKM. The CDR3 extends over 16 amino acids. With V trimmed by 7 bases and J by 1 base, 11 bases remained unmatched. The CDR3 DNA is TGTGCCAGCACCCCCGACAGGGGTCGGAGGAACACTGAAGCTTTCTTT. It is translated as CASTPDRGRRNTEAFF.

This clone is termed medium-sized. The rearrangement links TRBV10-1 to TRBJ2-7, with 9 bases identical to TRBD1. Germline-derived CDR1 and CDR2 are WNHNN and SYGVQD (reference sequence). The CDR3 consists of 14 residues. J gave up 7 bases and V 3 bases, and 7 bases lay outside the gene matches. CDR3 nucleotides: TGCGCCAGCAGTGACGGGACAGGGATTTATGAGCAGTACTTC. This gives the protein CASSDGTGIYEQYF.